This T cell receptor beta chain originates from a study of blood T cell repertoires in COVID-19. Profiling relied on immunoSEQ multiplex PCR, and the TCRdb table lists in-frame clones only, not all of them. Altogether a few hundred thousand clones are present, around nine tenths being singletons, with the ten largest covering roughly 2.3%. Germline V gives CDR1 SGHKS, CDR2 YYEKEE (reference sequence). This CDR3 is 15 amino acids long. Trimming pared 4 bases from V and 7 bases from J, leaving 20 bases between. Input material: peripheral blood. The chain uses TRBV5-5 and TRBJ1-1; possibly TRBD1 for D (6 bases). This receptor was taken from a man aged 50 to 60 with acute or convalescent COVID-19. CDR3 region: CASSSVGGAEVEAFF. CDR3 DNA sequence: TGTGCCAGCAGCAGCGTAGGGGGGGCAGAGGTTGAAGCTTTCTTT.